The sequence of this TCR beta chain was determined in a study of identical twins. Study-level points and caveats: Carriage of fewer insertions was seen in abundant cord blood beta clonotypes, whereas memory repertoires showed none.

V shed 4 bases and J shed 0 bases, with 11 bases lying between them. Germline assignment: CDR1 SGHKS and CDR2 YYEKEE (reference sequence). There are 15 residues in the CDR3. This clonotype occurred a few times. Its specificity is not known. TCRdb re-called the 5' RACE reads through MiXCR, storing one row per CDR3 protein. Of over 600,000 distinct CDR3 sequences listed, around 21% were seen once; the top ten hold 4% to 5.5%. The same data also contributed to another study, on T cells expressing NK-cell markers. From that second work: Sorting of alpha-beta TCR T cells alone was achieved in several experiments with an anti-gamma-delta TCR antibody. The CD3+CD56-NKG2C+ fraction of several donors was also led by these clonotypes.

The chain joins TRBV5-5 to TRBJ2-1; D might be TRBD1 (5 bases). The receptor's source is a young woman in good health. Sequenced: PBMCs. The CDR3, as DNA: TGTGCCAGCAGCGGGCAGGGAAGCTCCTACAATGAGCAGTTCTTC. This gives the protein CASSGQGSSYNEQFF.